These 9 T cell receptor beta chains originate from one sample sequenced in a study of cytomegalovirus exposure and HLA in healthy donors. The PCR used 60 Vbeta and 13 Jbeta primers. Sequencing was performed with immunoSEQ multiplex PCR; in TCRdb, only in-frame clones are kept and a portion is missing. The sample records about 190,000 clones, roughly 90% being singletons. The specimen was PBMCs. The receptors stem from a boy between 2 and 10 years old in good health and CMV-seronegative.

The chain links TRBV6-1 to TRBJ2-3; 16 bases map to TRBD2. Germline loops: CDR1 MNHNS, CDR2 SASEGT. This CDR3 has 15 amino acids. V shed 6 bases, J shed 14 bases, and the junction held 11 bases outside the gene matches. For the CDR3, the DNA is TGTGCCAGCAGGGACCCCGGGACTAGCGGGAGGGGGGGGTATTTT. It codes for CASRDPGTSGRGGYF.

This sequence joins TRBV29-1 and TRBJ2-2; D might be TRBD1 (5 bases). The V gene's germline CDR1 is SQVTM and CDR2 ANQGSEA. The V end was cut by 6 bases, the J end by 3 bases, with 8 bases between. The CDR3 extends over 12 amino acids. As DNA, the CDR3 is TGCAGCGTCATCAGGGACACCGGGGAGCTGTTTTTT. Translated: CSVIRDTGELFF.

The CDR3 loop reads CASRGGYYGYTF. Here the CDR3 DNA reads TGTGCCAGCAGGGGAGGGTACTATGGCTACACCTTC. The chain recombines TRBV2 with TRBJ1-2, with D unclear. Trimming shortened V by 6 bases and J by 3 bases, and 8 bases separated the two germline ends. The germline CDR1 and CDR2 sequences are SNHLY and FYNNEI. The CDR3 loop spans 12 amino acids. The full variable domain, rest sourced from reference TRBV2 and TRBJ1-2, is EPEVTQTPSHQVTQMGQEVILRCVPISNHLYFYWYRQILGQKVEFLVSFYNNEISEKSEIFDDQFSVERPDGSNFTLKIRSTKLEDSAMYFCASRGGYYGYTFGSGTRLTVV.

As to this clone: The identical CDR3 is also encoded by other nucleotide sequences in the sample. This CDR3 is CASSFGGNTEAFF. The CDR3 coding sequence is TGTGCCAGCAGTTTCGGGGGAAACACTGAAGCTTTCTTT. The chain employs TRBV27 and TRBJ1-1, with D perhaps TRBD1 (5 bases). Germline V lookup: CDR1 MNHEY, CDR2 SMNVEV (reference sequence). The CDR3 runs to 13 residues. With 3 bases removed from V and 2 bases from J, the gap between germline ends came to 7 bases.

The chain employs TRBV27 and TRBJ1-6, with D possibly matching TRBD1 (6 bases). Trimming shortened V by 3 bases and J by 9 bases, and 12 bases separated the two germline ends. This CDR3 is built from 14 residues. From germline, CDR1 is MNHEY and CDR2 SMNVEV (reference sequence). The CDR3 DNA reads TGTGCCAGCAGTTTGGACAGCAATGCTTCACCCCTCCACTTT. Translating it yields CASSLDSNASPLHF.

The chain has TRBV19 and TRBJ2-3, with 10 bases fitting TRBD2. Germline values: CDR1 LNHDA, CDR2 SQIVND (reference sequence). The CDR3 is made up of 16 amino acids. The trim removed 5 bases at V and 6 bases at J, leaving 11 bases unmatched. The CDR3 coding sequence is TGTGCCAGTAGTGGTGGACTAGCGGACCTAAGGGATACGCAGTATTTT. Translated, it gives CASSGGLADLRDTQYF.

The rearrangement uses TRBV29-1 and TRBJ2-7; 7 nucleotides align to TRBD1. The V gene end was trimmed by 6 bases and the J gene end by 2 bases; junction bases not matched to a gene: 10. Germline V gene lookup returns CDR1 SQVTM and CDR2 ANQGSEA. The CDR3 consists of 14 residues. CDR3 amino acids: CSVSSRDRPYEQYF. The CDR3 coding sequence is TGCAGCGTGTCGTCTAGGGACAGACCCTACGAGCAGTACTTC.

This clone came up once. The rearrangement links TRBV28 to TRBJ2-7; possible D gene TRBD2, 8 bases. The germline V gene encodes CDR1 MDHEN and CDR2 SYDVKM. The CDR3 length is 15 residues. Trimming removed 3 bases at V and 3 bases at J, with 15 bases between. The CDR3 loop reads CASSFEGAGGYEQYF. CDR3 coding DNA: TGTGCCAGCAGTTTCGAGGGGGCGGGAGGCTACGAGCAGTACTTC.

This clone was observed a handful of times. This chain links TRBV6-1 with TRBJ1-5, with D hard to call. The length of the CDR3 is 12 residues. The V gene lost 8 bases and the J gene lost 1 base, with 6 bases spanning the gap. Per germline, CDR1 MNHNS and CDR2 SASEGT. DNA of the CDR3: TGTGCCAGCCGGGGAAGCAATCAGCCCCAGCATTTT. Translated, it gives CASRGSNQPQHF.